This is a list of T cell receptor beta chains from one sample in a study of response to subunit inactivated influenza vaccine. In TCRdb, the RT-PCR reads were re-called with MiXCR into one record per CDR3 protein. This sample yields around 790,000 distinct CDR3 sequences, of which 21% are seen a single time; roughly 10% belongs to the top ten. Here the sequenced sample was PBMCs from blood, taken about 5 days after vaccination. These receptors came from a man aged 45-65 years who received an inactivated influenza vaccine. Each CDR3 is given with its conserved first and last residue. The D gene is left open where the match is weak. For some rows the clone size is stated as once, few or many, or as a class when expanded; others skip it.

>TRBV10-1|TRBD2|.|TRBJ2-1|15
CASSDPSGGANEQFF
TGCGCCAGCAGTGATCCTAGCGGGGGGGCGAATGAGCAGTTCTTC
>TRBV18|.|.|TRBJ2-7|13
CASSPPTVPEQYF
TGTGCCAGCTCACCACCCACGGTCCCCGAGCAGTACTTC
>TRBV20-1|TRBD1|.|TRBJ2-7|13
CSFTGQGVYEQYF
TGCAGTTTCACTGGACAGGGGGTCTACGAGCAGTACTTC
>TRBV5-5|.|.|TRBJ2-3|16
CASSPPGRRSTDTQYF
TGTGCCAGCAGTCCCCCGGGTCGGAGGAGCACAGATACGCAGTATTTT
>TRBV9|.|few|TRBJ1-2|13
CASSVSGQDGYTF
TGTGCCAGCAGCGTGAGCGGCCAGGATGGCTACACCTTC
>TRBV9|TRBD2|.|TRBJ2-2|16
CASSPRLAGTTGELFF
TGTGCCAGCAGCCCGCGGCTAGCGGGGACCACCGGGGAGCTGTTTTTT
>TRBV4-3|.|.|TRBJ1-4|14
CASSHGAGGEKLFF
TGCGCCAGCAGCCACGGGGCGGGCGGCGAAAAACTGTTTTTT
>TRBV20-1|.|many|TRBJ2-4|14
CSAERYLWANIQYF
TGCAGTGCGGAGAGGTACCTCTGGGCGAACATTCAGTACTTC
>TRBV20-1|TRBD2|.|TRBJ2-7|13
CSAPIAGAYEQYF
TGCAGTGCTCCGATAGCGGGGGCCTACGAGCAGTACTTC
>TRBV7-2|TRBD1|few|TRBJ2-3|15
CASSATGISTDTQYF
TGTGCCAGCAGCGCGACAGGGATTAGCACAGATACGCAGTATTTT
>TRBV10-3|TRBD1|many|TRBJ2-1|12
CAIRQGGNEQFF
TGTGCCATAAGACAGGGTGGGAATGAGCAGTTCTTC
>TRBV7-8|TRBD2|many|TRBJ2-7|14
CASSFSGGAYEQYF
TGTGCCAGCAGTTTTAGCGGGGGGGCTTACGAGCAGTACTTC
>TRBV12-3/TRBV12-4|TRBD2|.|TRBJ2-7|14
CASNPAGDFYEQYF
TGTGCCAGCAACCCCGCGGGGGACTTTTACGAGCAGTACTTC
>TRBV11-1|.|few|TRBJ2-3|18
CASSRIQTGPSSTDTQYF
TGTGCCAGCAGCAGAATCCAGACAGGACCCTCTAGCACAGATACGCAGTATTTT
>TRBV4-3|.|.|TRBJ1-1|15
CASSQGTGAGTEAFF
TGCGCCAGCAGCCAAGGTACGGGGGCAGGCACTGAAGCTTTCTTT
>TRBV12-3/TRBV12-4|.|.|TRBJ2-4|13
CASSQTAQGIQYF
TGTGCCAGCAGCCAGACAGCCCAGGGCATTCAGTACTTC
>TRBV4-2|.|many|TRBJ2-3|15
CASSQVGANTDTQYF
TGTGCCAGCAGCCAAGTTGGGGCCAACACAGATACGCAGTATTTT
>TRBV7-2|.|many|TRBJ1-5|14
CASSLLGGNQPQHF
TGTGCCAGCAGTTTACTGGGAGGGAATCAGCCCCAGCATTTT
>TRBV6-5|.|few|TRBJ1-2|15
CASSYGGGPGYGYTF
TGTGCCAGCAGTTATGGTGGGGGCCCGGGGTATGGCTACACCTTC
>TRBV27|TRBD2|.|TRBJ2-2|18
CASSFLAGGLLNTGELFF
TGTGCCAGCAGTTTTTTGGCGGGAGGGCTTCTGAACACCGGGGAGCTGTTTTTT
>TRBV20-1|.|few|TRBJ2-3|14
CSAIEGGGADTQYF
TGCAGTGCTATTGAGGGCGGGGGCGCAGATACGCAGTATTTT
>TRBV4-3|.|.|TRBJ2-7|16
CASSQERAGYSYEQYF
TGCGCCAGCAGCCAAGAAAGGGCAGGGTATTCCTACGAGCAGTACTTC
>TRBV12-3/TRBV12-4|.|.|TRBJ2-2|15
CASSPGPAYTGELFF
TGTGCCAGCTCACCGGGACCAGCTTACACCGGGGAGCTGTTTTTT
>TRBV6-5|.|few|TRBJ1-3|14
CASSYRDNGNTIYF
TGTGCCAGCAGTTATCGGGACAACGGAAACACCATATATTTT
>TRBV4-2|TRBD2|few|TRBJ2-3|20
CASSQDLAGGPVSGTDTQYF
TGTGCCAGCAGCCAAGATTTAGCGGGGGGCCCGGTTTCAGGCACAGATACGCAGTATTTT
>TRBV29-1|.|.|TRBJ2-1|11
CSVAWANEQFF
TGCAGCGTTGCCTGGGCCAATGAGCAGTTCTTC
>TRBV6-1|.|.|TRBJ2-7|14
CASRGSGDLYEQYF
TGTGCCAGCAGGGGGTCGGGAGATTTATACGAGCAGTACTTC
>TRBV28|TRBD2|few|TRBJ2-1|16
CASSSALAGEYNEQFF
TGTGCCAGCAGTTCTGCACTAGCGGGGGAATACAATGAGCAGTTCTTC
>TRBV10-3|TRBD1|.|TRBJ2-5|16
CAISNSRTGVRETQYF
TGTGCCATCAGTAACTCAAGGACAGGGGTGAGAGAGACCCAGTACTTC
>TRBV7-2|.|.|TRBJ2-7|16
CASSLWVSGQSYEQYF
TGTGCCAGCAGCTTATGGGTCAGCGGCCAATCCTACGAGCAGTACTTC
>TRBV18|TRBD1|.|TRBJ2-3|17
CASSLYGQGGFTDTQYF
TGTGCCAGCTCACTTTATGGACAGGGGGGCTTCACAGATACGCAGTATTTT
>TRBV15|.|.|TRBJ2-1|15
CATSRDPPTYNEQFF
TGTGCCACCAGCAGAGATCCCCCGACCTACAATGAGCAGTTCTTC
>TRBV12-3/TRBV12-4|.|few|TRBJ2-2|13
CASSGIVTGELFF
TGTGCCAGCAGCGGAATCGTCACCGGGGAGCTGTTTTTT
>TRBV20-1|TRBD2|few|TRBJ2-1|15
CSASLGGSIGNEQFF
TGCAGTGCTAGTTTGGGGGGGAGCATTGGCAATGAGCAGTTCTTC
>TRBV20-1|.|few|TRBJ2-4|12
CSALNRVNIQYF
TGCAGTGCTCTTAACAGGGTTAACATTCAGTACTTC
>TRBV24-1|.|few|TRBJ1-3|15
CATSDSGRTGNTIYF
TGTGCCACCAGTGATTCAGGCCGAACTGGAAACACCATATATTTT
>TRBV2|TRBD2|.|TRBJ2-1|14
CASRAGTSNHEQFF
TGTGCCAGCAGGGCCGGGACTAGCAACCATGAGCAGTTCTTC
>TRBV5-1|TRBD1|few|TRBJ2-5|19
CASSSDYGQGRGGEETQYF
TGCGCCAGCAGCTCGGACTATGGACAGGGAAGAGGAGGGGAAGAGACCCAGTACTTC
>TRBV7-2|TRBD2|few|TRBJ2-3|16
CASSSASGGGKDTQYF
TGTGCCAGCAGCTCGGCTAGCGGGGGGGGAAAAGATACGCAGTATTTT
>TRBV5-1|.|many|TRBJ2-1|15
CASSLASGSLNEQFF
TGCGCCAGCAGCTTGGCCTCGGGCAGCCTCAATGAGCAGTTCTTC
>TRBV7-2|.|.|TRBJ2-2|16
CASSLGTLANTGELFF
TGTGCCAGCAGCCTTGGGACTCTCGCGAACACCGGGGAGCTGTTTTTT
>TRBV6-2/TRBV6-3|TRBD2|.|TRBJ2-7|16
CASSYRTSGNSYEQYF
TGTGCCAGCAGTTACCGGACTAGCGGGAACTCCTACGAGCAGTACTTC
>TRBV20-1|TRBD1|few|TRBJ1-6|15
CSARQGASYNSPLHF
TGCAGTGCTAGACAGGGGGCGTCCTATAATTCACCCCTCCACTTT
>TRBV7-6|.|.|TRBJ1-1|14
CASSLTEERTEAFF
TGTGCCAGCAGCCTCACCGAGGAGCGCACTGAAGCTTTCTTT
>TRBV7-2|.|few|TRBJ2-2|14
CASSLGGSSGELFF
TGTGCCAGCAGCTTAGGAGGAAGTAGCGGGGAGCTGTTTTTT
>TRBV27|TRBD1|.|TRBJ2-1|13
CASDRDRDNEQFF
TGTGCCAGCGACCGGGACAGGGACAATGAGCAGTTCTTC
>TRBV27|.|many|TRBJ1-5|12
CASSSINQPQHF
TGTGCCAGCAGTTCTATAAATCAGCCCCAGCATTTT